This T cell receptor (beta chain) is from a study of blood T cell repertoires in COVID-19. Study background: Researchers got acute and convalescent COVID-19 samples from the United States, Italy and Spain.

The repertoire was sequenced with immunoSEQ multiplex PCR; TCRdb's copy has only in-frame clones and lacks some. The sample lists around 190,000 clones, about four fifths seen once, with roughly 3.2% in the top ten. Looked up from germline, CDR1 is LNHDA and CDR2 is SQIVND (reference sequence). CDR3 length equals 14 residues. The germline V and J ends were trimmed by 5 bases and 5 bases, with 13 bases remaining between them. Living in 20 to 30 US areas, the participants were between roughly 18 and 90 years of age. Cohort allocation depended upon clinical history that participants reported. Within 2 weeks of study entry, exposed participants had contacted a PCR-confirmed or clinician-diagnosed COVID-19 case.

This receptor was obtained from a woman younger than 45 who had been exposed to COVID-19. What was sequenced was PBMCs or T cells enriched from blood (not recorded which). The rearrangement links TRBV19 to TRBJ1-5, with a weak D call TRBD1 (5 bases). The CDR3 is CASSEVRADQPQHF. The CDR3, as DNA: TGTGCCAGTAGTGAAGTCAGGGCGGATCAGCCCCAGCATTTT.